The T cell receptor (beta chain) described here comes from a study of T cell responses to AZD1222 COVID-19 vaccine. Study findings and constraints: All repertoire sampling was performed exclusively after the peak T cell response. Spike-spanning, vaccine-associated CD4 TCRs were dominant at 160-218 and 743-854.

The table came from immunoSEQ multiplex PCR; TCRdb's copy has only in-frame clones and leaves some out. Among approximately 110,000 clones, approximately 86% were seen once, and the ten largest hold approximately 6.2%. Germline V lookup: CDR1 SGHNT, CDR2 YYREEE (reference sequence). The CDR3 covers 15 residues. Trimming stripped 0 bases from V and 2 bases from J, with 8 bases between. A remark on this clone: The target antigen is unknown.

The material was peripheral blood, obtained on day 0 of AZD1222 vaccination. The sequence came from an adult in good health. The chain carries TRBV5-4 and TRBJ2-2; D may be TRBD2 (6 bases). DNA of the CDR3: TGTGCCAGCAGCTTGGTGGGAGGTAACACCGGGGAGCTGTTTTTT. The encoded protein is CASSLVGGNTGELFF.